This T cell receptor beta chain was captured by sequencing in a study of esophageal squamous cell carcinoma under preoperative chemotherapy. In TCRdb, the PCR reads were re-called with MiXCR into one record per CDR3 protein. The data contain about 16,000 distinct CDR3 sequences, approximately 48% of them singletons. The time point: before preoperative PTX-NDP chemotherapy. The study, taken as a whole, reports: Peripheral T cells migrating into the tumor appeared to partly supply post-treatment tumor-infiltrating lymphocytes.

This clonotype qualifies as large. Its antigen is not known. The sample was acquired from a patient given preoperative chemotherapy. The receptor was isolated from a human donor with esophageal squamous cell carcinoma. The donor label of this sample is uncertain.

CDR3 region: CASSFRAVTAQETQYF. In DNA, the CDR3 is TGTGCCAGCAGTTTTAGGGCAGTTACGGCTCAAGAGACCCAGTACTTC. The gene calls are TRBV12-3 or TRBV12-4 and TRBJ2-5; D not certain. The CDR3 extends over 16 amino acids. Trimming removed 3 bases at V and 2 bases at J, with 16 bases between.